This T cell receptor beta chain came from a study of T cells in localized non-small cell lung cancer. Comments on this clone: Its antigen is unknown.

General observations from the study: Clonality of T cells reached its maximum in uninvolved adjacent lung, surpassing tumor. Owing to sequencing of a solitary tumor region, heterogeneity cannot be discounted. Appearance in adjacent lung was seen for a median around 60 of the top 100 tumor clones. Among blood samples, higher T cell density accompanied longer overall survival.

TCRdb's table, derived via immunoSEQ multiplex PCR, lists solely in-frame clones and lacks some. The sample records under 70,000 clones, roughly 85% being singletons. Trimming took off 6 bases at V and 5 bases at J, with 16 bases between the two ends. Germline CDR1 is LGHNT and CDR2 is FRNRAP. There are 14 residues in the CDR3. The rearrangement uses TRBV12-5 and TRBJ2-5; D might be TRBD1 or TRBD2, each matching 5 bases. Sequences were derived from peripheral blood, sampled before any cancer treatment. This TCR came from a woman aged 40-70 years with stage I lung adenocarcinoma. The CDR3 region has the DNA TGTGCTAGTGGACTAGGGGTGGGGGACGAGACCCAGTACTTC. Translation: CASGLGVGDETQYF.